This paragraph reports one TCR beta chain. Its specificity is unknown. CDR3 and TCR beta VDJ profiling relied on genomic DNA as the template. TCRdb re-called the reads through MiXCR, storing one row per CDR3 protein. Of some 280,000 distinct CDR3 sequences detected, approximately 57% appear once; the ten largest clones hold roughly 8%. These data belong to a study of CD8+CD57+ T cells in acquired aplastic anemia. Study results and limitations: Comparison of patients with controls identified about 27 shared CD8+ CDR3 sequences.

The CDR3 loop spans 16 amino acids. Germline values: CDR1 SGHTA, CDR2 FQGNSA. J was trimmed by 4 bases and V by 5 bases; bases with no gene match: 8. The chain carries TRBV7-2 and TRBJ2-5; 12 bases line up with TRBD2. The clonotype was recovered from a human donor with severe aplastic anemia or a healthy control (not recorded which). Material: sorted CD4+, CD8+, or CD8+CD57+ T cells (not recorded which) from PBMCs. CDR3 amino acids: CASSQRLAGEGETQYF. The CDR3 coding sequence is TGTGCCAGCAGCCAGAGACTAGCGGGGGAAGGAGAGACCCAGTACTTC.